This entry features one T cell receptor (beta chain) sequence. Its specificity is unknown. Profiled with immunoSEQ multiplex PCR; TCRdb holds only in-frame clones, not every one. The table lists under 15,000 clones, 90% of them singletons, with around 34% in the top ten. This sample is drawn from a study of STAT3 mutations in large granular lymphocyte leukemia. At the level of the study: More than half of T-LGLL patients received immunosuppressive therapy.

The CDR3 extends over 13 amino acids. V lost 6 bases, J lost 0 bases, and 6 bases lay in between. CDR1 and CDR2 (germline): SGHDN, FVKESK. Whole-study findings and limits: In several patients, dominant TCR clone burden exceeded STAT3 mutant burden, suggesting STAT3 mutation arose secondarily. Every T-cell large granular lymphocyte leukemia patient had at least one immunodominant TCR beta clonotype.

The source material was peripheral blood mononuclear cells. V gene TRBV14 combines with J gene TRBJ2-1; no reliable D call. The sequence came from a man aged 40-49 years with T-cell large granular lymphocyte leukemia. Some clones in this sample may be carry-over from other donors' samples. The CDR3 region is CASSPRSYNEQFF. In nucleotides, the CDR3 is TGTGCCAGCAGTCCGCGCTCCTACAATGAGCAGTTCTTC. The whole variable domain, filled in from reference TRBV14 and TRBJ2-1, reads EAGVTQFPSHSVIEKGQTVTLRCDPISGHDNLYWYRRVMGKEIKFLLHFVKESKQDESGMPNNRFLAERTGGTYSTLKVQPAELEDSGVYFCASSPRSYNEQFFGPGTRLTVL.